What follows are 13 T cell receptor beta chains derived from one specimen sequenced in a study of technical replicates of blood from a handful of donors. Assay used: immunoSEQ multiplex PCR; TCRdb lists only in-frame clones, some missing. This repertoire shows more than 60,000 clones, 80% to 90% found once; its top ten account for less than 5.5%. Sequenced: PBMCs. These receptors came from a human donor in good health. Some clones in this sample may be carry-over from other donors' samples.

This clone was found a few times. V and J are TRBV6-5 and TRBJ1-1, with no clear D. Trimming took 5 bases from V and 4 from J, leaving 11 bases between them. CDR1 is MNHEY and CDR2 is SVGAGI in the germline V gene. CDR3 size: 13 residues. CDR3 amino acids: CASSLAVGTEAFF. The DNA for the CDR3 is TGTGCCAGCAGTCTCGCGGTTGGCACTGAAGCTTTCTTT.

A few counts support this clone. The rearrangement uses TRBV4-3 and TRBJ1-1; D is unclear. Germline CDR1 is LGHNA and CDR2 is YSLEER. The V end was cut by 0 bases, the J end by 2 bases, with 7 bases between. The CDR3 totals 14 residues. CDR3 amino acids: CASSQEVGNTEAFF. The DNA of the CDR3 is TGCGCCAGCAGCCAAGAAGTGGGCAACACTGAAGCTTTCTTT.

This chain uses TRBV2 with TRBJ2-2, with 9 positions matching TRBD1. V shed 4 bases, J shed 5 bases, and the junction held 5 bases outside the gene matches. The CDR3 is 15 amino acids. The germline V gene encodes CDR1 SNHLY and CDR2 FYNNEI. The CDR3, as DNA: TGTGCCAGCAGTGTGGACAGGGGTAAAACCGGGGAGCTGTTTTTT. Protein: CASSVDRGKTGELFF.

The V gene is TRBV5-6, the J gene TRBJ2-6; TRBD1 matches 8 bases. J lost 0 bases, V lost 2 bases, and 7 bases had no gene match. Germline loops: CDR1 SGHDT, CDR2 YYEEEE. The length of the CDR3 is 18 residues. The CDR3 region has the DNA TGTGCCAGCAGCTTAGCCGGGACAGGAAGCTCTGGGGCCAACGTCCTGACTTTC. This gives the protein CASSLAGTGSSGANVLTF.

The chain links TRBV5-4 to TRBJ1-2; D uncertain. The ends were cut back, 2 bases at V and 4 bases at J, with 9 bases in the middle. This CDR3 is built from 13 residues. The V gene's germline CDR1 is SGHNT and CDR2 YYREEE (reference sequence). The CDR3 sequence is CASSFDGSYGYTF. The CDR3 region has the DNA TGTGCCAGCAGCTTCGACGGGTCCTATGGCTACACCTTC.

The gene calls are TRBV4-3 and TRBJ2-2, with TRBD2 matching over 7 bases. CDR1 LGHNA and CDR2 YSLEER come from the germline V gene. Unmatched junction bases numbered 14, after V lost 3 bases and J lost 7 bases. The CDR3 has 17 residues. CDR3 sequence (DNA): TGCGCCAGCAGCCACCAGCCTGCGGGAGTTCGCGTCGGGGAGCTGTTTTTT. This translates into CASSHQPAGVRVGELFF.

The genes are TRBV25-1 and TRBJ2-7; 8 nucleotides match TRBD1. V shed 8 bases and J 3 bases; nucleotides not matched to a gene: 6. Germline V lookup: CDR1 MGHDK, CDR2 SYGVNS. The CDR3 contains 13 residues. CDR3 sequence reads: CASGTGRVYEQYF. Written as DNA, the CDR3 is TGTGCCAGCGGGACAGGTCGGGTCTACGAGCAGTACTTC.

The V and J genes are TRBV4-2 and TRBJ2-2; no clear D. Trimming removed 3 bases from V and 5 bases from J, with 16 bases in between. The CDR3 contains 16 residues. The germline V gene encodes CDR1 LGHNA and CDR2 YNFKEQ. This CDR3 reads CASSHNTGSWTGELFF. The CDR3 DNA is TGTGCCAGCAGCCATAATACGGGTAGTTGGACCGGGGAGCTGTTTTTT.

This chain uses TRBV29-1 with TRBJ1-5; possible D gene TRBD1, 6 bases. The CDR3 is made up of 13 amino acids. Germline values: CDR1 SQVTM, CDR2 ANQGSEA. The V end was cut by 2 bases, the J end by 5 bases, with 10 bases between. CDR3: CSVETGFDQPQHF. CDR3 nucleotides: TGCAGCGTTGAAACAGGGTTTGATCAGCCCCAGCATTTT.

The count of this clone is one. The CDR3 protein is CASSLLTGSYGYTF. CDR3 DNA sequence: TGTGCCAGCAGCTTACTTACAGGGAGCTATGGCTACACCTTC. V is TRBV5-6 and J is TRBJ1-2; D is perhaps TRBD1 (6 bases). CDR3 length: 14 amino acids. V shed 2 bases and J shed 4 bases, with 12 bases lying between them. Germline CDR1 is SGHDT and CDR2 is YYEEEE.

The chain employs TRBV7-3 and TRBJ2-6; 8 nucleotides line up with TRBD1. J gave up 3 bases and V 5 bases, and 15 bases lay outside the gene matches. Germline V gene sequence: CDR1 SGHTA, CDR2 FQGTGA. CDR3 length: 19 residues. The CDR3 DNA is TGTGCCAGCAGCCCCCAGGTCCCGACAGGGGCTCGTGGGGCCAACGTCCTGACTTTC. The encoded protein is CASSPQVPTGARGANVLTF.

The CDR3 sequence is CATSRGLGTGELFF. The CDR3 coding sequence is TGTGCCACCAGCAGAGGCCTCGGCACCGGGGAGCTGTTTTTT. V is TRBV15 and J is TRBJ2-2, with unresolved D. V lost 1 base to trimming and J lost 4 bases, with 7 bases between them. The CDR3 is made up of 14 amino acids. Germline V gives CDR1 LNHNV, CDR2 YYDKDF (reference sequence).

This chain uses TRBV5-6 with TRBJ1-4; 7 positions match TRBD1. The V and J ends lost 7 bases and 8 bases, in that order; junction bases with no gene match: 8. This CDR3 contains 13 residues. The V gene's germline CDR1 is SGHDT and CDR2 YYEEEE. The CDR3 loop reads CASSDRSWEKLFF. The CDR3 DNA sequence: TGTGCCAGCTCGGACAGGTCATGGGAAAAACTGTTTTTT.